The present entry profiles one T cell receptor (beta chain) with its context. Its specificity is not known. Some 30,000 T cell genomes, or about 200 ng DNA, went into the sorted-subset replicate PCRs. Profiled with immunoSEQ multiplex PCR; TCRdb holds only in-frame clones, not every one. The data contain roughly 850,000 clones, approximately 96% of them singletons. Naive CD8 populations comprised CD45RO-negative cells positively selected for CCR7, excluding terminally differentiated effector memory CD45RA+ cells. The entry originates in a study of shared clonotypes between healthy human individuals. Study at large: Three plates each covered CD4 naive and memory; CD8 naive two, CD8 memory one.

General study results and limits: Sampling covered nothing but blood. Tissue TCR repertoires likely differ from those found in blood.

CDR3 length: 17 amino acids. The V segment lost 5 bases and the J segment 0 bases; nucleotides outside the gene matches: 10. Germline V gene sequence: CDR1 SGHTA, CDR2 FQGNSA. The chain recombines TRBV7-2 with TRBJ2-3, with 8 bases aligning to TRBD2. The sequenced material came from naive CD8+ T cells sorted from blood. The receptor was derived from a man between 25 and 39 years old in good health. The CDR3 is CASSAGGLRKSTDTQYF. CDR3 DNA: TGTGCCAGCAGCGCGGGAGGCCTACGTAAAAGCACAGATACGCAGTATTTT. The variable domain in full, with the rest retrieved from reference TRBV7-2 and TRBJ2-3, is GAGVSQSPSNKVTEKGKDVELRCDPISGHTALYWYRQSLGQGLEFLIYFQGNSAPDKSGLPSDRFSAERTGGSVSTLTIQRTQQEDSAVYLCASSAGGLRKSTDTQYFGPGTRLTVL.